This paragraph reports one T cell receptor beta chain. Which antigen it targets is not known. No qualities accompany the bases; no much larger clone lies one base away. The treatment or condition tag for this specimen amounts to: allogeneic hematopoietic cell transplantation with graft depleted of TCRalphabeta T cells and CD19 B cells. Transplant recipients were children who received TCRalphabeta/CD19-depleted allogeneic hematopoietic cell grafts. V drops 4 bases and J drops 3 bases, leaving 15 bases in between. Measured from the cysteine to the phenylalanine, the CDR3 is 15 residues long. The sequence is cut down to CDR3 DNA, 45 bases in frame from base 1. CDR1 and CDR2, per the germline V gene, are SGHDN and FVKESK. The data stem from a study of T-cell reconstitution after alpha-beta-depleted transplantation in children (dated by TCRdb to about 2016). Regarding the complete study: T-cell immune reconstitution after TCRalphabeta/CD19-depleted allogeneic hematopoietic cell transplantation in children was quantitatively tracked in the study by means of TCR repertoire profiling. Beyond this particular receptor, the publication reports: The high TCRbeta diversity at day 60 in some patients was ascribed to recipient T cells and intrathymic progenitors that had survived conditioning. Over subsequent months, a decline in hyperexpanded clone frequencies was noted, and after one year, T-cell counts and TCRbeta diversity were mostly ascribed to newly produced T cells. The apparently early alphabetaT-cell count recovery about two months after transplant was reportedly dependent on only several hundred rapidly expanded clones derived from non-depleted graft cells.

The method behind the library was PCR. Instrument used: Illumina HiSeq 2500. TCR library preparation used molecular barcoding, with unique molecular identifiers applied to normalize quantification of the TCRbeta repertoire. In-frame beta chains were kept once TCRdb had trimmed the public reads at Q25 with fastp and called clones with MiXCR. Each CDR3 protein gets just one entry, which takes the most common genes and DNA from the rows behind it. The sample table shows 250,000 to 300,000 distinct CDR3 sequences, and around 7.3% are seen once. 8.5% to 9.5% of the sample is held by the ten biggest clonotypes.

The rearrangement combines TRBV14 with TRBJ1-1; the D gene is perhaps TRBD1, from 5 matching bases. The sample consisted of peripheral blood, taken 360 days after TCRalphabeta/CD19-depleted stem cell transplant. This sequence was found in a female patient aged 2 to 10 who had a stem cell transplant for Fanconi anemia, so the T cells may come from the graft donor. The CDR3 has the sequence CASSLFLEGYTEAFF. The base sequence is TGTGCCAGCAGCCTCTTTTTGGAGGGGTACACTGAAGCTTTCTTT. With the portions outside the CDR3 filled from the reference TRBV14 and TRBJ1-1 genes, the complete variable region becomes EAGVTQFPSHSVIEKGQTVTLRCDPISGHDNLYWYRRVMGKEIKFLLHFVKESKQDESGMPNNRFLAERTGGTYSTLKVQPAELEDSGVYFCASSLFLEGYTEAFFGQGTRLTVV.